This TCR beta chain appears in the sequencing data of a study of neoadjuvant anti-PD-1 for oral cavity cancer. Study summary: Patients mostly received three to four biweekly nivolumab doses at 3 mg/kg before surgery.

Study conclusions and caveats: Treg/Th17 ratio rose with pretreatment blood and fell with post-treatment tumor TCRbeta clonality.

Time point described: after neoadjuvant nivolumab, at surgical resection. The patients had HPV-negative, locally advanced oral cavity squamous cell carcinoma. The table came from immunoSEQ multiplex PCR; TCRdb's copy has only in-frame clones and leaves some out. The sample shows nearly 15,000 clones, 40% of them seen only once. In its sample, this clone was seen many times. What it binds is not known. This CDR3 has 11 residues. V was shortened by 3 bases and J by 6 bases, with 5 bases between the two germline ends. Germline V gives CDR1 MGHDK, CDR2 SYGVNS. The receptor comes from a person aged 35 to 85 with oral cavity squamous cell carcinoma. The sample was tumor tissue, taken after nivolumab (anti-PD-1) treatment. V and J are TRBV25-1 and TRBJ2-5; D call uncertain. The CDR3 loop reads CASSDQKTQYF. The CDR3 DNA is TGTGCCAGCAGTGATCAGAAGACCCAGTACTTC.